The rows below give T cell receptor beta chains drawn from one sample of a study of cytomegalovirus exposure and HLA in healthy donors. Measured with immunoSEQ multiplex PCR; TCRdb has only the in-frame clones, and not every one. The sample consists of roughly 77,000 clones, approximately 75% of them appearing once. The sequencing input was PBMCs. The receptor set was obtained from a middle-aged woman in good health and CMV-seropositive. Both conserved end residues are part of each CDR3. The order of the fields is J gene, clone size, V gene, D gene, CDR3 DNA, CDR3 protein. D genes are given only for firm matches. The listing skips clone size in some rows; elsewhere it reads once, few, many or a size class.

TRBJ2-5 - TRBV9 TRBD2 TGTGCCAGCAGCGTAGCTGGTGGGGCGGGGGGAGAGACCCAGTACTTC CASSVAGGAGGETQYF
TRBJ1-6 - TRBV11-2 - TGTGCCAGCACCCCCATTCAGGGGCGGAATTCACCCCTCCACTTT CASTPIQGRNSPLHF
TRBJ2-6 - TRBV5-1 - TGCGCCAGCAGCCCCGACCGGGGAAGTCCTGGGGCCAACGTCCTGACTTTC CASSPDRGSPGANVLTF
TRBJ2-7 - TRBV27 - TGTGCCAGCAAGACAGGTAACTACGAGCAGTACTTC CASKTGNYEQYF
TRBJ1-1 - TRBV19 TRBD1 TGTGCCAGTAGTATACAGTTGGACAGGTCTATGAACACTGAAGCTTTCTTT CASSIQLDRSMNTEAFF
TRBJ2-1 - TRBV5-1 - TGCGCCAGCAGCTTGGCCACAGACAATGAGCAGTTCTTC CASSLATDNEQFF
TRBJ2-7 - TRBV5-6 - TGTGCCAGCAGCTTGGGACATGGCGAGCAGTACTTC CASSLGHGEQYF
TRBJ1-6 - TRBV6-5 - TGTGCCAGCAGTTGGGCGCCGATGGATAATTCCCCCCTCCACTTT CASSWAPMDNSPLHF
TRBJ1-1 - TRBV5-1 - TGCGCCAGCAGCTTTACAGGGCAGTGGGACACTGAAGCTTTCTTT CASSFTGQWDTEAFF
TRBJ2-7 few TRBV4-1 TRBD1 TGCGCCAGCAGATCAGACAGGGGGGCTACCTACGAGCAGTACTTC CASRSDRGATYEQYF
TRBJ2-1 - TRBV11-2 TRBD2 TGTGCCAGCAGCCTGGGGGGACTAGAAACCTACAATGAGCAGTTCTTC CASSLGGLETYNEQFF
TRBJ2-7 - TRBV7-2 TRBD1 TGTGCCAGCAGCGGAGGGACAGGCCCCTACGAGCAGTACTTC CASSGGTGPYEQYF
TRBJ2-5 - TRBV14 TRBD2 TGTGCCAGCAGCCCTTGGACTAGCGGGGTTTGGGCGGAGACCCAGTACTTC CASSPWTSGVWAETQYF
TRBJ2-1 - TRBV11-2 TRBD2 TGTGCCAGCACCGACAGCGGGGGGGCGAAACAGTTCTTC CASTDSGGAKQFF
TRBJ2-5 - TRBV29-1 - TGCAGCGTCACCCGGGACAAAGAGACCCAGTACTTC CSVTRDKETQYF
TRBJ2-1 - TRBV9 TRBD2 TGTGCCAGCAGCCCCCTAGCGGGGGACTACAATGAGCAGTTCTTC CASSPLAGDYNEQFF
TRBJ1-2 - TRBV10-1 TRBD1 TGCGCCAGCAGTGTTGAGGGAAGGGGGCCTAGCTATGGCTACACCTTC CASSVEGRGPSYGYTF
TRBJ2-7 once TRBV11-2 - TGTGCCAGCAGCTTAGGACAGGTCCCGAACTACGAGCAGTACTTC CASSLGQVPNYEQYF
TRBJ1-1 - TRBV9 TRBD1 TGTGCCAGCAGCGCCTTGGACAGGGGCTACACTGAAGCTTTCTTT CASSALDRGYTEAFF
TRBJ2-3 - TRBV5-6 - TGTGCCAGCAGCTTAACGGGGAGCACAGATACGCAGTATTTT CASSLTGSTDTQYF
TRBJ1-1 few TRBV4-2 - TGTGCCAGCAGCCCCCTTTCCGCGTCTGAAGCTTTCTTT CASSPLSASEAFF
TRBJ2-5 - TRBV7-7 TRBD2 TGTGCTAGCAGCTTAGCGGGCCTACAAGAGACCCAGTACTTC CASSLAGLQETQYF
TRBJ2-1 few TRBV19 TRBD2 TGTGCCAGTAGTACTAGCGGCAATGAGCAGTTCTTC CASSTSGNEQFF
TRBJ2-3 once TRBV5-5 - TGTGCCAGCAGCACCGGACACGGGAGCACAGATACGCAGTATTTT CASSTGHGSTDTQYF
TRBJ1-1 few TRBV2 TRBD1 TGTGCCAGCAGCCGGGACAGTAACACTGAAGCTTTCTTT CASSRDSNTEAFF
TRBJ1-2 - TRBV9 TRBD1 TGTGCCAGCAGCCTTAGTCGGGACAGGGGAGACCCTATTTATGGCTACACCTTC CASSLSRDRGDPIYGYTF
TRBJ2-7 - TRBV6-5 - TGTGCCAGCAGTTATGCGGGCGGGTACGAGCAGTACTTC CASSYAGGYEQYF
TRBJ2-5 - TRBV20-1 - TGCAGTGCTAGCGAGGAGACCCAGTACTTC CSASEETQYF
TRBJ1-3 - TRBV5-1 TRBD1 TGCGCCAGCAGCTGGGACAGAAACTCTGGAAACACCATATATTTT CASSWDRNSGNTIYF
TRBJ1-2 few TRBV6-1 - TGTGCCAGCAGTGACCCCGGGTTGCACTATGGCTACACCTTC CASSDPGLHYGYTF
TRBJ1-1 few TRBV7-2 - TGTGCCAGCAGCTTCGGCAGGGAAAGCGGGATCTTT CASSFGRESGIF
TRBJ1-2 once TRBV25-1 TRBD1 TGTGCCAGCAGCTCTCCCGGGACAGGGCTTAATGGCTACACCTTC CASSSPGTGLNGYTF
TRBJ2-5 - TRBV9 TRBD2 TGTGCCAGCAGCGTTGGGACTAGCTCGGAGACCCAGTACTTC CASSVGTSSETQYF
TRBJ2-5 few TRBV9 TRBD2 TGTGCCAGCAGCGTAGGCGGACTAGCGGGGGGGCCGTTGGGAGAGACCCAGTACTTC CASSVGGLAGGPLGETQYF
TRBJ1-1 - TRBV9 - TGTGCCAGCAGCGTAGAGTCGGGGGGCAGGGGAGAAGCTTTCTTT CASSVESGGRGEAFF
TRBJ1-2 few TRBV7-8 TRBD1 TGTGCCAGCAGCCCCGGGACAGGGGCAGGCTACACCTTC CASSPGTGAGYTF
TRBJ2-7 - TRBV7-3 TRBD2 TGTGCCAGCAACCCGGGAGGGTTTGAGGAGGGACTACCTTTCAAAACATACGAGCAGTACTTC CASNPGGFEEGLPFKTYEQYF
TRBJ2-1 - TRBV7-7 TRBD2 TGTGCCAGCAGCTTAGGACCGGCAAGCGGGGGGGCGCATAATGAGCAGTTCTTC CASSLGPASGGAHNEQFF
TRBJ2-1 - TRBV4-3 - TGCGCCAGCGCGAAAACAGGGGTGGGACTGAATGAGCAGTTCTTC CASAKTGVGLNEQFF
TRBJ2-5 - TRBV6-4 - TGTGCCAGCACTAACCACGAAGAGACCCAGTACTTC CASTNHEETQYF
TRBJ1-6 - TRBV15 - TGTGCCACCAGCAGAAAGTCCGGGACACAATTTAATTCACCCCTCCACTTT CATSRKSGTQFNSPLHF